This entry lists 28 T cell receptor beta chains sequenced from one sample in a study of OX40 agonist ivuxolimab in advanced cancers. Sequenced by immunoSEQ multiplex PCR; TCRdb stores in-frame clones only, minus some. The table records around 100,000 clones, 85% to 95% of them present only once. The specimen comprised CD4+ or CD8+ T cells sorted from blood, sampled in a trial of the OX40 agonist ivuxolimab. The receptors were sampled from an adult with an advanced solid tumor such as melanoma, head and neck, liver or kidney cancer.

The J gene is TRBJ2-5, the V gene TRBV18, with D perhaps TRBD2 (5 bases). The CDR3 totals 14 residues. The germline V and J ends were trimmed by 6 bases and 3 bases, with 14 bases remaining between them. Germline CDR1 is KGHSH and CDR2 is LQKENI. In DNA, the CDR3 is TGTGCCAGCTCTCTCTCGAGGGTGGAAGAGACCCAGTACTTC. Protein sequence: CASSLSRVEETQYF.

CDR3 nucleotides: TGTGCCAGCAGCGGACCAAGATCGTCAACCGGGGAGCTGTTTTTT. As protein: CASSGPRSSTGELFF. This chain uses TRBV27 with TRBJ2-2; D is ambiguous. Per the germline V gene, CDR1 is MNHEY and CDR2 is SMNVEV (reference sequence). V lost 6 bases and J 5 bases, leaving 16 bases between the germline ends. The CDR3 loop spans 15 amino acids.

The CDR3 protein is CASSPWYGTSGYNEQFF. DNA for the CDR3: TGCGCCAGCAGCCCGTGGTACGGGACTAGCGGATACAATGAGCAGTTCTTC. This sequence joins TRBV4-3 and TRBJ2-1; 11 bases align to TRBD2. The CDR3 covers 17 residues. V shed 4 bases and J 4 bases; nucleotides not matched to a gene: 9. CDR1 and CDR2 from the germline V gene are LGHNA and YSLEER.

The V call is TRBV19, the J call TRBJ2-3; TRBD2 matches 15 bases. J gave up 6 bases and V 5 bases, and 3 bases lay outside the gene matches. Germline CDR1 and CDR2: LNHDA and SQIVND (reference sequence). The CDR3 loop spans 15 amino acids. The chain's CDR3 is CASSGLAGGRDTQYF. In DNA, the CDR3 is TGTGCCAGTAGTGGACTAGCGGGGGGGCGGGATACGCAGTATTTT.

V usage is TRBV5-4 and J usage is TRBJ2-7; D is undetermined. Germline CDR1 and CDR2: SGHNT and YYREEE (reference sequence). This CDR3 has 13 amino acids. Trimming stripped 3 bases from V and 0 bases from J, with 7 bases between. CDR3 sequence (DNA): TGTGCCAGCAGCTCGGTGAGCTCCTACGAGCAGTACTTC. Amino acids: CASSSVSSYEQYF.

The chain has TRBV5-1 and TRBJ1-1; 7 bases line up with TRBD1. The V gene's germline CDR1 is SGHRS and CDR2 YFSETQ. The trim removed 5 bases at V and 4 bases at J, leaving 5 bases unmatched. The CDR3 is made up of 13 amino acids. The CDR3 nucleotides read TGCGCCAGCAGGACAGGGAGGGCCACTGAAGCTTTCTTT. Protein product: CASRTGRATEAFF.

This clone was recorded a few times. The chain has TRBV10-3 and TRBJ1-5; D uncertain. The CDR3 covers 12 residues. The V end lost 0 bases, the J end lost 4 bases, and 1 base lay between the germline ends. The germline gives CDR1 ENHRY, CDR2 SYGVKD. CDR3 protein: CAISESNQPQHF. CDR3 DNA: TGTGCCATCAGTGAGTCAAATCAGCCCCAGCATTTT.

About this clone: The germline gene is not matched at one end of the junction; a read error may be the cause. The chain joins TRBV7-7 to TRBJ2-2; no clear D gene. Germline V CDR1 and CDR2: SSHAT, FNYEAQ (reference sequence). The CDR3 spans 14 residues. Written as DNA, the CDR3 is TGTGCTAGCAGCTTAGACGGAAACACCGGGGAGCTGTTTTTT. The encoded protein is CASSLDGNTGELFF.

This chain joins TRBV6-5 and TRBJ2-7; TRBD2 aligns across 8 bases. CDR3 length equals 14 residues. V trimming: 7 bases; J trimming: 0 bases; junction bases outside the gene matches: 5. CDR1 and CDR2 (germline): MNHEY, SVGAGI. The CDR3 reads CASKRAGDSYEQYV. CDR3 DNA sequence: TGTGCCAGCAAAAGAGCGGGAGACTCCTACGAGCAGTACGTC.

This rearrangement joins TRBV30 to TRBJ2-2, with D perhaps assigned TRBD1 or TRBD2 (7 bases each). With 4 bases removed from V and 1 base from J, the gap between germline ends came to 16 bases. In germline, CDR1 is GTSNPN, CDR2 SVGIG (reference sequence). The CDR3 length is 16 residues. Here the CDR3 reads CAWIGRGLRNTGELFF. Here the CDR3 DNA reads TGTGCCTGGATAGGGAGGGGGCTTCGGAACACCGGGGAGCTGTTTTTT.

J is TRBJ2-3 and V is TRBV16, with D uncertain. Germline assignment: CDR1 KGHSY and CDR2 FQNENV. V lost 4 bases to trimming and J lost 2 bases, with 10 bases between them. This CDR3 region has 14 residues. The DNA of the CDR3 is TGTGCCAGCAGCCTTCAGCCCCTCACAGATACGCAGTATTTT. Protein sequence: CASSLQPLTDTQYF.

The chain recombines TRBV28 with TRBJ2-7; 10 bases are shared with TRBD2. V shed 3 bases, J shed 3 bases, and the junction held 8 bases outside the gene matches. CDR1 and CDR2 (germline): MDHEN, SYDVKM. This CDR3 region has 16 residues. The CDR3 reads CASSFFLAGANYEQYF. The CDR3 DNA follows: TGTGCCAGCAGTTTCTTTCTAGCGGGGGCCAACTACGAGCAGTACTTC.

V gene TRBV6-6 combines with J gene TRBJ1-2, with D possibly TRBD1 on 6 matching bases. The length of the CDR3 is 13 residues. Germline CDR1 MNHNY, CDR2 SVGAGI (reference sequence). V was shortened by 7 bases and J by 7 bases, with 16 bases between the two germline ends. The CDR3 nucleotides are TGTGCCAGCAAGATCAGTCCAGGGGCTGGCTACACCTTC. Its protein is CASKISPGAGYTF.

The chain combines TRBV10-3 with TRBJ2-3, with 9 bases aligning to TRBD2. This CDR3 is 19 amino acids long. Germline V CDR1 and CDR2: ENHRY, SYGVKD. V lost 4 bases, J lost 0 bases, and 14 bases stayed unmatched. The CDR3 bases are TGTGCCATCAGTGGTCACCCGGGACTAGCAACCCTTAGCACAGATACGCAGTATTTT. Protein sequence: CAISGHPGLATLSTDTQYF.

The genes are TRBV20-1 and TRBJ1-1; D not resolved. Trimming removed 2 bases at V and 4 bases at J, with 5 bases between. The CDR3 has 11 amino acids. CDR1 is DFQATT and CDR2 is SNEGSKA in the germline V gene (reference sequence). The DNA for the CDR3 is TGCAGTGCTAGATTCCCCACTGAAGCTTTCTTT. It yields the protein CSARFPTEAFF.

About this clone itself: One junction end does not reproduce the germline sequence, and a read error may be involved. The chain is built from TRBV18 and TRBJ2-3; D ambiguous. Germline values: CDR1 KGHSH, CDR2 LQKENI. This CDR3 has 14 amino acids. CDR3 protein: CASSPPASTDTQYF. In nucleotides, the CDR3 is TGTGCCAGCTCCCCACCTGCTAGCACAGATACGCAGTATTTT.

CDR3 sequence: CASSQDGAEGNTIYF. CDR3 DNA: TGTGCCAGCAGCCAAGATGGGGCAGAGGGAAACACCATATATTTT. The chain has TRBV4-2 and TRBJ1-3; D might be TRBD1 (5 bases). The CDR3 spans 15 residues. CDR1 LGHNA and CDR2 YNFKEQ come from the germline V gene. V was pared by 0 bases and J by 4 bases, with 10 bases between.

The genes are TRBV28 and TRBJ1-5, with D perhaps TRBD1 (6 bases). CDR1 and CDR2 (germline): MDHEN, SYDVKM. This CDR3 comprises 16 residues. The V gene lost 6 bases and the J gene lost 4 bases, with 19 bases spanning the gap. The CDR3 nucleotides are TGTGCCAGCAGATTACAGGGTCGGAAGGAGAATCAGCCCCAGCATTTT. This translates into CASRLQGRKENQPQHF. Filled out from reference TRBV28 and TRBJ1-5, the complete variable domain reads DVKVTQSSRYLVKRTGEKVFLECVQDMDHENMFWYRQDPGLGLRLIYFSYDVKMKEKGDIPEGYSVSREKKERFSLILESASTNQTSMYLCASRLQGRKENQPQHFGDGTRLSIL.

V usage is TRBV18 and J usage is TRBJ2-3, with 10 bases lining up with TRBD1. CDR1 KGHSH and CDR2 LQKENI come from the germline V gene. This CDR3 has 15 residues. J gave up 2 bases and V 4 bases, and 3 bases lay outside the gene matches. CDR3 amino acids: CASSLGTGVTDTQYF. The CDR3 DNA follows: TGTGCCAGCTCACTCGGGACAGGGGTCACAGATACGCAGTATTTT.

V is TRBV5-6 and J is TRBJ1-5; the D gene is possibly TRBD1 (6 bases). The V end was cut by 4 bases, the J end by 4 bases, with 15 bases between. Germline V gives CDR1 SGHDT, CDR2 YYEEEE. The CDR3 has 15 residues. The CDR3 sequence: CASSPFRGRNQPQHF. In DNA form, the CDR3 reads TGTGCCAGCAGCCCGTTCAGGGGTAGGAATCAGCCCCAGCATTTT.

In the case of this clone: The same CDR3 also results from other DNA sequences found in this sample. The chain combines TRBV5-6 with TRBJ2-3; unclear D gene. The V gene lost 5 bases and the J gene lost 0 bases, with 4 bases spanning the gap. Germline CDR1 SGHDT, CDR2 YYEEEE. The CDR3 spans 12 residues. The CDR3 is CASSFSTDTQYF. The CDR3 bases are TGTGCCAGCAGTTTTAGCACAGATACGCAGTATTTT.

Written as DNA, the CDR3 is TGTGCCAGCAGCGTAAGGGAGGGGACAAACCCCACCTCTGGGGCCAACGTCCTGACTTTC. Its translation is CASSVREGTNPTSGANVLTF. The chain uses TRBV9 and TRBJ2-6; TRBD2 might be the D (7 bases). Trimming took off 1 base at V and 0 bases at J, with 20 bases between the two ends. The germline gives CDR1 SGDLS, CDR2 YYNGEE. The CDR3 extends over 20 amino acids.

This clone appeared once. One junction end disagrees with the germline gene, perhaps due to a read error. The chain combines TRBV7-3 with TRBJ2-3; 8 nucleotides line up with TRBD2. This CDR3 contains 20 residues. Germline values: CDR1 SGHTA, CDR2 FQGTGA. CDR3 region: CASSPRFAGGREASTDTQYF. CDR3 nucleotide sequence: TGTGCCAGCAGCCCGAGGTTTGCGGGGGGCCGAGAAGCTAGCACAGATACTCAGTATTTT.

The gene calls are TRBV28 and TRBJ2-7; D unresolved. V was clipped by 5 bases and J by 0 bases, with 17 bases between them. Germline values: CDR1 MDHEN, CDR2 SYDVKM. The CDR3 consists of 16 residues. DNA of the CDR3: TGTGCCAGCAGTCCCCCTGGACCGATTTACTCCTACGAGCAGTACTTC. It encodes CASSPPGPIYSYEQYF.

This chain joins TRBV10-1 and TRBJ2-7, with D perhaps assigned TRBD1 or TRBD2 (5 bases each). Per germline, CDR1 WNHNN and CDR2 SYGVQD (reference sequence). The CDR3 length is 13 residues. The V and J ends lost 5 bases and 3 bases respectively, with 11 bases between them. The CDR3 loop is CASSPRGIYEQYF. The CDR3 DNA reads TGCGCCAGCAGTCCCCGGGGCATCTACGAGCAGTACTTC.

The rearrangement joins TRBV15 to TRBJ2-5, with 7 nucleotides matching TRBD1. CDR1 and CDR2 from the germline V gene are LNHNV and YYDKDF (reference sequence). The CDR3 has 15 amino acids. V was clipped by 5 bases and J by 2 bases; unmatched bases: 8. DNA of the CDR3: TGTGCCACCAGCGGCCGCAGACAGGGACAAGAGACCCAGTACTTC. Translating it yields CATSGRRQGQETQYF.

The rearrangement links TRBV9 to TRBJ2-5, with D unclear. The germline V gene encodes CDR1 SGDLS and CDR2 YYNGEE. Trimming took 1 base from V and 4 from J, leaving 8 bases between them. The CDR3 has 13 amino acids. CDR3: CASSVLVGETQYF. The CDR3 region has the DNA TGTGCCAGCAGCGTACTAGTGGGAGAGACCCAGTACTTC.

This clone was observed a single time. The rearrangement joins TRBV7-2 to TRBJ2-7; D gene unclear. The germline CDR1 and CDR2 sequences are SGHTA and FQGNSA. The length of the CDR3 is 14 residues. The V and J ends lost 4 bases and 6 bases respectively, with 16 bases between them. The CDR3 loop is CASSWMGIGGEQYF. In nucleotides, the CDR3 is TGTGCCAGCAGCTGGATGGGGATCGGTGGCGAGCAGTACTTC.